There are a few counts of the clone carrying this T cell receptor beta chain. Its antigen remains unknown. This CDR3 contains 14 residues. Per germline, CDR1 SGHVS and CDR2 FQNEAQ. The V end lost 5 bases, the J end lost 6 bases, and 15 bases lay between the germline ends. The data were obtained in a study of T cell repertoires in cytomegalovirus infection. Study-level information: In the study, CMV epitopes included recently identified HLA-C-restricted and well-studied HLA-B-restricted ones. CMV infection plus the matching HLA type was flagged by public TCR beta signatures. Findings and limits, study-wide: CMV-specific TCR beta clonotypes restricted by HLA-C were the ones dominating the ex vivo response.

TCRdb used MiXCR to reprocess the reads, holding one entry per CDR3 protein. The sample lists 450,000 to 550,000 distinct CDR3 sequences, under 55% occurring once. V is TRBV7-8 and J is TRBJ2-3; tentatively, D is TRBD1 or TRBD2 (5 bases each). The TCR originated in a human donor in good health (CMV status not recorded). Some clones in this sample may be carry-over from other donors' samples. The starting material was cultured PBMCs, obtained from culture after CMV antigen stimulation. CDR3 sequence: CASSHLTRGDTQYF. CDR3 DNA: TGTGCCAGCAGCCATCTGACCCGGGGCGATACGCAGTATTTT.